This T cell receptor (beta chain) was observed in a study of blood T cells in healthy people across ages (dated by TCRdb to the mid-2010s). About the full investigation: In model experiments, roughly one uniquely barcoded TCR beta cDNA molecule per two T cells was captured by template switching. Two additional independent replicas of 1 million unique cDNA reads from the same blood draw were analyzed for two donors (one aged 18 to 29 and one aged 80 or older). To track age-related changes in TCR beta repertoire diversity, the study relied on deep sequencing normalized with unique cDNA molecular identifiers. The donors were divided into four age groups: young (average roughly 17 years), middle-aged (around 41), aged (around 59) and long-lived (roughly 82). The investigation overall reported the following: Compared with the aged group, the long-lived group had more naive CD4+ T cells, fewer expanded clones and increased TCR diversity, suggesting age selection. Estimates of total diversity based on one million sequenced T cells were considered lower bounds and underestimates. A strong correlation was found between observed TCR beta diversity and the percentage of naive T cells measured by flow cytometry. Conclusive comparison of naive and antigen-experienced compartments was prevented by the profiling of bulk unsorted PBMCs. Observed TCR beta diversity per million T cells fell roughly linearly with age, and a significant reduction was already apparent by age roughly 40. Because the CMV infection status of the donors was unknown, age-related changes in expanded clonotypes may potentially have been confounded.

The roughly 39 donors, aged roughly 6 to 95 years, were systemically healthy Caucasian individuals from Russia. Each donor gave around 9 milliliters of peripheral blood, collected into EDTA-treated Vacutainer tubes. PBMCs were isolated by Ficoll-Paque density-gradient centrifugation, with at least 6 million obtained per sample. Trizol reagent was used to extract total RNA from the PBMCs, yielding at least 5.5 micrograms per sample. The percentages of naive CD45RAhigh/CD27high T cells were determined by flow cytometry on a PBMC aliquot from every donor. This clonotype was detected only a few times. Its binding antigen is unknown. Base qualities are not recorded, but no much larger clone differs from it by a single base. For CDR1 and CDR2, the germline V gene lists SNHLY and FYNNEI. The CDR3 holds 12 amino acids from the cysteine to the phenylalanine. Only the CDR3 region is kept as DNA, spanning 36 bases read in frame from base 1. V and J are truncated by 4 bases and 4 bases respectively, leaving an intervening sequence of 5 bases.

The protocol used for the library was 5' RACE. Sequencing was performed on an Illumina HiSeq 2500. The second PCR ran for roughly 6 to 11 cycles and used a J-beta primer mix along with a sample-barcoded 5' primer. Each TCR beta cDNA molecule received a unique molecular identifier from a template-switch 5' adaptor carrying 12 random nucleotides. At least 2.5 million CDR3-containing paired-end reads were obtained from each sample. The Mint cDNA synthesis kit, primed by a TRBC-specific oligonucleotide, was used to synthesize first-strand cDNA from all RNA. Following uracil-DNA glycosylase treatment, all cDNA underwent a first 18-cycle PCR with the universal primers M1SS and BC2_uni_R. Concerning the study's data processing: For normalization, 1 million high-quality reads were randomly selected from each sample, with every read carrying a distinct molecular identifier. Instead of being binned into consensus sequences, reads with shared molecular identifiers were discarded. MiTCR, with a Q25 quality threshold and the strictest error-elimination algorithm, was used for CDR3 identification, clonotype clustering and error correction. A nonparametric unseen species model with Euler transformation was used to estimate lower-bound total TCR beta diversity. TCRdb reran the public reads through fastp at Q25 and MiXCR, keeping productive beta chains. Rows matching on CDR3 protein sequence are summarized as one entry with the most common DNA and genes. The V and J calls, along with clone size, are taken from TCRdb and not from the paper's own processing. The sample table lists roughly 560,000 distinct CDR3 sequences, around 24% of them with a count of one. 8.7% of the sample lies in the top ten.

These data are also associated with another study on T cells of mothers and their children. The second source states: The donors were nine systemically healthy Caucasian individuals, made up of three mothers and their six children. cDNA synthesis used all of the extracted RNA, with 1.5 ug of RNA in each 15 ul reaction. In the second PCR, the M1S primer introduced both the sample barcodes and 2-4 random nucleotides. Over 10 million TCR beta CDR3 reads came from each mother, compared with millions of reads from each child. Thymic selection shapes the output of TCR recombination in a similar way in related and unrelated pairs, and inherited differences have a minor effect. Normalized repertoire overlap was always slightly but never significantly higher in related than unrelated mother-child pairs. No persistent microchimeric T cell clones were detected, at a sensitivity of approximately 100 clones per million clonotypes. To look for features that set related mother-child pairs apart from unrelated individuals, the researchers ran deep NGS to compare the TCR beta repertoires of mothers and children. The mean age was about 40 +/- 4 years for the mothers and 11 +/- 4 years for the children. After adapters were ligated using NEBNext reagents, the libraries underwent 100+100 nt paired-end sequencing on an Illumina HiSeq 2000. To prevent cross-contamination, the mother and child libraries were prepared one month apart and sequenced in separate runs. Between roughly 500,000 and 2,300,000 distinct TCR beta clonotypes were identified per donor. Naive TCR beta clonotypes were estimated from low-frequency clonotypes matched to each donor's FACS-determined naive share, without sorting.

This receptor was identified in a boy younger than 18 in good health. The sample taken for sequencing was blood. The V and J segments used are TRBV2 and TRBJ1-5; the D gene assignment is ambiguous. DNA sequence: TGTGCCAGCAGTGGACCTAATCAGCCCCAGCATTTT. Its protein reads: CASSGPNQPQHF. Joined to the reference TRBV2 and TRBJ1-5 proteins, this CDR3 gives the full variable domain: EPEVTQTPSHQVTQMGQEVILRCVPISNHLYFYWYRQILGQKVEFLVSFYNNEISEKSEIFDDQFSVERPDGSNFTLKIRSTKLEDSAMYFCASSGPNQPQHFGDGTRLSIL.